This T cell receptor beta chain originates from a study of tumor-infiltrating lymphocytes in glioblastoma multiforme. TCRB libraries came from RNA via three nested multiplex PCR rounds. TCRdb ran MiXCR on the multiplex PCR reads and lists one entry per CDR3 protein. The sample holds nearly 15,000 distinct CDR3 sequences; about 69% are singletons and the top ten take approximately 40%. Notes on this clonotype: Its antigen is as yet unknown. The conserved phenylalanine or tryptophan is not found at the CDR3 terminus, so this likely reflects a read error.

Study observations and caveats: The T cells in this sample were not sorted into functional subsets.

From germline, CDR1 is SGHAT and CDR2 FQNNGV. CDR3 size: 15 residues. V and J are TRBV11-2 and TRBJ2-7; 7 bases are shared with TRBD1. This clonotype originated in a male donor with glioblastoma. The specimen sequenced was brain tumor tissue. The DNA of the CDR3 is TGTGCCAGAAGCTTATTGGGACAGAGATCCTACGAGCAGTACCTC. Its translation is CARSLLGQRSYEQYL.